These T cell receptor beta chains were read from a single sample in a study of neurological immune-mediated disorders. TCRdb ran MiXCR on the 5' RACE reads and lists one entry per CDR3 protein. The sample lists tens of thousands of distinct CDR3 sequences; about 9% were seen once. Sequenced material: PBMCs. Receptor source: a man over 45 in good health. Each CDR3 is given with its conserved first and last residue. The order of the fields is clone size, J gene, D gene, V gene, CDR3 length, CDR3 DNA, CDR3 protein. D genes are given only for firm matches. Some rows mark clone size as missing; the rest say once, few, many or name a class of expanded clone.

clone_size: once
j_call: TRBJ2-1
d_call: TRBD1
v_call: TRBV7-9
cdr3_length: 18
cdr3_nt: TGTGCCAGCAGCCCAGGGGCAGGGACAGTGGCCTCCTACAATGAGCAGTTCTTC
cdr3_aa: CASSPGAGTVASYNEQFF

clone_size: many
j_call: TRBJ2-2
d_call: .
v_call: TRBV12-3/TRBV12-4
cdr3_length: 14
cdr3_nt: TGTGCCAGCAGTCTACAGGCAGTTCGCGGGGAGCTGTTTTTT
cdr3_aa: CASSLQAVRGELFF

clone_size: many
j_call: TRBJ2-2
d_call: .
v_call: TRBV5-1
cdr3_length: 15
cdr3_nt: TGCGCCAGCAGCTTGCAGGAGCCGGGCACCGGGGAGCTGTTTTTT
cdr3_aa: CASSLQEPGTGELFF

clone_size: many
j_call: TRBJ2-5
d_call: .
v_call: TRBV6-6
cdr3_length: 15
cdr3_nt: TGTGCCAGCAGTTACTCCAGAGCCAGCCAAGAGACCCAGTACTTC
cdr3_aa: CASSYSRASQETQYF

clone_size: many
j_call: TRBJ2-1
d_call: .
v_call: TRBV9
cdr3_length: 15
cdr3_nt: TGTGCCAGCAGCGTAGCTAGGGGTATTTACAATGAGCAGTTCTTC
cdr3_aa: CASSVARGIYNEQFF

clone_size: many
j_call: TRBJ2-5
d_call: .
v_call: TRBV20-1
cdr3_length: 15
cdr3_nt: TGCAGTGCTAGAGATCCGCGTAGCGGACAAGAGACCCAGTACTTC
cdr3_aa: CSARDPRSGQETQYF

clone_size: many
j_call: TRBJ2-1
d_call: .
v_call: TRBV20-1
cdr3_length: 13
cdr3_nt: TGCAGTGCGGCGGGACAAAGCTACAATGAGCAGTTCTTC
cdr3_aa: CSAAGQSYNEQFF

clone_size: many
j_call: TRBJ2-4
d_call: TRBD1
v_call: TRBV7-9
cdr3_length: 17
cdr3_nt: TGTGCCAGCAGCTTCGACAGGGGGCGCGGGACCAAAAACATTCAGTACTTC
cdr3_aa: CASSFDRGRGTKNIQYF

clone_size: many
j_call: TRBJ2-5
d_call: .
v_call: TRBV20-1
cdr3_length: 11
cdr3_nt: TGCAGTGCTAGAGGTCCGTCGGACCAGTACTTC
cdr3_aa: CSARGPSDQYF

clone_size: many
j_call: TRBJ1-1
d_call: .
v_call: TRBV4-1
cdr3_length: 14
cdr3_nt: TGCGCCAGCAGCCCCTTAGGGCAATCCACTGAAGCTTTCTTT
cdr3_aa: CASSPLGQSTEAFF

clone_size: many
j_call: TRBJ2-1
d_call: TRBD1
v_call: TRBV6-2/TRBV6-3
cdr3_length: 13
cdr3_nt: TGTGCCGGCTCAGGGGGCGAATACTATGAGCAGTTCTTC
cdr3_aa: CAGSGGEYYEQFF

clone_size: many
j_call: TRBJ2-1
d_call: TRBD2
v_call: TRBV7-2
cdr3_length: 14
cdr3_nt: TGTGCCAGCCGAGCGGGGGCCTTATACAATGAGCAGTTCTTC
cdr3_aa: CASRAGALYNEQFF

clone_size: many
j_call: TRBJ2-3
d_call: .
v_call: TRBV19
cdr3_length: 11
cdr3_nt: TGTGCCAGTAGTCAAGGATATACGCAGTATTTT
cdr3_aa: CASSQGYTQYF

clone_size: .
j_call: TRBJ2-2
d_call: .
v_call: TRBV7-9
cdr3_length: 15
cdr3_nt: TGTGCCAGCAGCTTACAGGCGGGAAGATCCGGGGAGCTGTTTTTT
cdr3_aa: CASSLQAGRSGELFF

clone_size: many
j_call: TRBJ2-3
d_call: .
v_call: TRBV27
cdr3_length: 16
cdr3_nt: TGTGCCAGCAGTTTAAGGGGGAGATCCCACACAGATACGCAGTATTTT
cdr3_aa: CASSLRGRSHTDTQYF

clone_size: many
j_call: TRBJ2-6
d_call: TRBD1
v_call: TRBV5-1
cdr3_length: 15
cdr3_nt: TGCGCCAGCAGCTCACAGGGGGCTGGGGCCAACGTCCTGACTTTC
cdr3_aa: CASSSQGAGANVLTF

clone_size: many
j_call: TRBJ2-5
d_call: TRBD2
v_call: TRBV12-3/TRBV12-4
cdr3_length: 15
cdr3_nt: TGTGCCAGCAGTCCAACGACTAGCGGGAGAGAGACCCAGTACTTC
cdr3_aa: CASSPTTSGRETQYF

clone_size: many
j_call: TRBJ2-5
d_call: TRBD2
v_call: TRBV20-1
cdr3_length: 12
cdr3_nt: TGCAGTGCGTTGACTAGCAGGGAGACCCAGTACTTC
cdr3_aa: CSALTSRETQYF

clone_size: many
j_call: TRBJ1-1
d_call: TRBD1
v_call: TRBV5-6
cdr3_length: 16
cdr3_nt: TGTGCCAGCAGCTTATGGACAGGCCCTTTGAACACTGAAGCTTTCTTT
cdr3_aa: CASSLWTGPLNTEAFF

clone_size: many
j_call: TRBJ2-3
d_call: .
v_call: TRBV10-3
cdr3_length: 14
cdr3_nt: TGTGCCATCAGACAGGGAACTAGCACAGATACGCAGTATTTT
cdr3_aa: CAIRQGTSTDTQYF

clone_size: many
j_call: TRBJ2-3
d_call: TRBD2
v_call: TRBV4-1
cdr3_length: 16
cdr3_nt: TGCGCCAGCAGCCGCCTGACTAGCGGGAAAGGGAATACGCAGTATTTT
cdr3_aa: CASSRLTSGKGNTQYF

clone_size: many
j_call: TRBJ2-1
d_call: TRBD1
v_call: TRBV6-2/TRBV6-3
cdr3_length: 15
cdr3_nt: TGTGCCAGCAGGTCCACCGGGACAGGGAAGAATGAGCAGTTCTTC
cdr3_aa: CASRSTGTGKNEQFF

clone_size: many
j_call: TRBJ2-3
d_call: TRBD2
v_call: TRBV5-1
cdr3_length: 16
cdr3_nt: TGCGCCAGCAGCTCGGAAACTAGCGGGAGGGCAGATACGCAGTATTTT
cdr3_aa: CASSSETSGRADTQYF

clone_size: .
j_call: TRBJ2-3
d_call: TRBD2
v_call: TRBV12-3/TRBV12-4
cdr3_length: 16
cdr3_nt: TGTGCCAGCAGTTTACAGTGGCTAGCGGGGGCAGATACGCAGTATTTT
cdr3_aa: CASSLQWLAGADTQYF

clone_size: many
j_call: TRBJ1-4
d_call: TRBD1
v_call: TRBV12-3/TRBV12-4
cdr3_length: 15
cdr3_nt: TGTGCCAGCAGCTTTACAGGGGGAATTAATGAAAAACTGTTTTTT
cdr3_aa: CASSFTGGINEKLFF

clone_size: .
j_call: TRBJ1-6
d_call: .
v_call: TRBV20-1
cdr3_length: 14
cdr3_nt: TGCAGTGCTAGAGATCCCCAGGTCAGGTCACCCCTCCACTTT
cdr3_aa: CSARDPQVRSPLHF

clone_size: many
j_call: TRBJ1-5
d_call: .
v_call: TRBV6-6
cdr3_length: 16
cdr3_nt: TGTGCCAGCAGTTACATGGGGGAAAATAGCAATCAGCCCCAGCATTTT
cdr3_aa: CASSYMGENSNQPQHF

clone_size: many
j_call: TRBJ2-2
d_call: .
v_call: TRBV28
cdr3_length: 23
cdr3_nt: TGTGCCAGCAGTTTTGGGAGGCGGTGGGGGTCCAAAACGAACGATGCGAACACCGGGGAGCTGTTTTTT
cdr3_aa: CASSFGRRWGSKTNDANTGELFF

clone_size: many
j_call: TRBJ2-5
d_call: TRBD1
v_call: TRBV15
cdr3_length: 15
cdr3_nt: TGTGCCACCAGCAGGACAGGGGGCATAGGAGAGACCCAGTACTTC
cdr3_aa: CATSRTGGIGETQYF

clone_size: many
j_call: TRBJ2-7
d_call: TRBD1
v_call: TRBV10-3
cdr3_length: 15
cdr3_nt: TGTGCCATCAGTGGGAGACAGGGTGTCTCCTACGAGCAGTACTTC
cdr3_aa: CAISGRQGVSYEQYF

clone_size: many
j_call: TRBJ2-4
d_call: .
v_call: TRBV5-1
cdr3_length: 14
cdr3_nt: TGCGCCAGCAGCTTGAGTCTAGCCAAAAACATTCAGTACTTC
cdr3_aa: CASSLSLAKNIQYF

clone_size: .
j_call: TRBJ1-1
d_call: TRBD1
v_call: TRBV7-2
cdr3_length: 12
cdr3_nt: TGTGCCAGCAGCCCGGGGGACAGGAGGGCTTTCTTT
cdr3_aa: CASSPGDRRAFF

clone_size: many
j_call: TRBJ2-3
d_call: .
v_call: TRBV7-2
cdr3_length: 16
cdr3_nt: TGTGCCAGCAGCTTAGCGTCGGGATGGCGGGCAGATACGCAGTATTTT
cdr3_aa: CASSLASGWRADTQYF

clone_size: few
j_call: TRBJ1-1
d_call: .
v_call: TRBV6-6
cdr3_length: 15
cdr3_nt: TGTGCCAGCAGTTACTCGCCGGGCAGCAACACTGAAGCTTTCTTT
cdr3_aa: CASSYSPGSNTEAFF

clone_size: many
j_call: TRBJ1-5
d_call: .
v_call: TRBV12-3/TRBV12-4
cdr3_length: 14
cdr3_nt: TGTGCCAGCAACGTGGGGGGGGCGGGTCAGCCCCAGCATTTT
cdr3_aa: CASNVGGAGQPQHF

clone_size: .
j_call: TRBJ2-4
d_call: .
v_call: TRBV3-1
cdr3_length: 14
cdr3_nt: TGTGCCAGCAGCCCCAGGGGATCCAAAAACATTCAGTACTTC
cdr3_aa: CASSPRGSKNIQYF

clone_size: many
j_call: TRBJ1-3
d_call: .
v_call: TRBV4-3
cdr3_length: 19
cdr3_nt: TGCGCCAGCAGCCAAGATAGAGGCCAGGCGGGGGCCTATAGAAACACCATATATTTT
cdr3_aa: CASSQDRGQAGAYRNTIYF

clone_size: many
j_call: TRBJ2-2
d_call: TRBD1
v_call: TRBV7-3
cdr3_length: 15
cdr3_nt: TGTGCCAGCAGCCGGGACAGGGGGTGGACCGGGGAGCTGTTTTTT
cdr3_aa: CASSRDRGWTGELFF

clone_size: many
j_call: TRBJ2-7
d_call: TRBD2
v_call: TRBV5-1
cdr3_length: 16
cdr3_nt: TGCGCCAGCAGCTTGGGTTTGGCGGGGGGATCCTACGAGCAGTACTTC
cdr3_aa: CASSLGLAGGSYEQYF

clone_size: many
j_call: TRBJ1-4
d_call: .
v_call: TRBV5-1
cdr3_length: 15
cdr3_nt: TGCGCCAGCAGCCCCTCGGGCAGGGCGGACGAAAAACTGTTTTTT
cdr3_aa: CASSPSGRADEKLFF

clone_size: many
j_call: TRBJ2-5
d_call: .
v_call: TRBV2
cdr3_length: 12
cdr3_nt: TGTGCCAGCAGAGGCAGTTCCGGGGCCCAGTACTTC
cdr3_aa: CASRGSSGAQYF

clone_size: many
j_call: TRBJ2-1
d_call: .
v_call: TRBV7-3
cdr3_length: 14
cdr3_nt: TGTGCCAGCAGCCCCGGCCAGGGGCGAAATGAGCAGTTCTTC
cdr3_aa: CASSPGQGRNEQFF

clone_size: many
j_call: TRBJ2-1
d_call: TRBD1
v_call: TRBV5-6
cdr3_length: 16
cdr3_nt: TGTGCCAGCAGTCGAGGGGGGACAGGGGTATACAATGAGCAGTTCTTC
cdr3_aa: CASSRGGTGVYNEQFF

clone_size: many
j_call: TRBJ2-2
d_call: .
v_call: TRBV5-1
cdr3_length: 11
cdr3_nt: TGCGCCAGCAGGATCGCTGGGGAGCTGTTTTTT
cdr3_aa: CASRIAGELFF

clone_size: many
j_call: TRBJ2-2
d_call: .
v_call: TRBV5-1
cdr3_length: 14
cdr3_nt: TGCGCCAGCAGCCAGGACCCCCGGGCCGGGGAGCTGTTTTTT
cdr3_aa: CASSQDPRAGELFF

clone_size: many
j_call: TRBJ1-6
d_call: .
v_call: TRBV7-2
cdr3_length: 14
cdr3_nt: TGTGCCAACAGCTTTACAGGGAATAATTCACCCCTCCACTTT
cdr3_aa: CANSFTGNNSPLHF

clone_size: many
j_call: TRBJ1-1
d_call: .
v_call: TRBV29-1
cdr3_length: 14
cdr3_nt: TGCAGCGTTACCTCTCGAGGCAGGAACACTGAAGCTTTCTTT
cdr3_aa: CSVTSRGRNTEAFF